The 17 T cell receptor beta chains listed next were all sequenced from one sample in a study of T cells after yellow fever vaccination (dated by TCRdb to the late 2010s). Receptors were amplified or captured by 5' RACE. The instrument given in TCRdb is Illumina HiSeq 2500. TCRdb itself trimmed the public reads at Q25 with fastp, ran MiXCR and retained productive beta chains. Identical CDR3 protein sequences are pooled into one entry, listed with their most common genes and DNA. Here the sample has hundreds of thousands of distinct CDR3 sequences; 15% to 20% occur a single time. In total, the top ten clones hold over 11% of the sample. Read against the paper, the sample's treatment or condition label means: live attenuated yellow fever vaccine strain. The material was PBMCs, obtained 15 days after the yellow fever booster vaccination. These receptors were obtained from a man aged 25 to 40 who received the YFV17D yellow fever vaccine.

This clonotype was found a few times. The chain employs TRBV28 and TRBJ2-2, with TRBD2 matching 7 bases. The germline V gene has CDR1 MDHEN and CDR2 SYDVKM. J gave up 3 bases and V 3 bases, and 4 bases lay outside the gene matches. This CDR3 has 15 amino acids. The DNA for the CDR3 is TGTGCCAGCAGTTTTGGGCTAGCGGACACCGGGGAGCTGTTTTTT. Translating it yields CASSFGLADTGELFF.

This clonotype was observed a handful of times. The chain's CDR3 is CSARIRSPDRGYEQYF. The CDR3 nucleotides read TGCAGTGCCCGTATTCGAAGTCCCGACAGGGGTTACGAGCAGTACTTC. This chain joins TRBV20-1 and TRBJ2-7, with TRBD1 matching over 8 bases. The CDR3 extends over 16 amino acids. Per the germline V gene, CDR1 is DFQATT and CDR2 is SNEGSKA (reference sequence). With 6 bases clipped from V and 4 bases from J, the junction kept 17 bases outside the gene matches.

In its sample, this clonotype was seen a few times. This chain uses TRBV20-1 with TRBJ2-1; D is ambiguous. The V end was cut by 0 bases, the J end by 10 bases, with 7 bases between. The germline CDR1 and CDR2 sequences are DFQATT and SNEGSKA (reference sequence). This CDR3 contains 11 residues. The CDR3 nucleotides are TGCAGTGCTAGAGAAGGGCGGGAGCAGTTCTTC. It translates to CSAREGREQFF.

This clonotype was seen a handful of times. The genes are TRBV24-1 and TRBJ2-3; 7 nucleotides agree with TRBD2. The V and J ends lost 5 bases and 4 bases, in that order; junction bases with no gene match: 17. Germline V lookup: CDR1 KGHDR, CDR2 SFDVKD. This CDR3 comprises 18 residues. CDR3 DNA: TGTGCCACCAGTGGGCTTTCAGAGGCCCAGACTAGCCCAGATACGCAGTATTTT. Translated, it gives CATSGLSEAQTSPDTQYF.

This chain's CDR3 is CASSLEASGGQETQYF. CDR3 DNA: TGTGCCAGCAGCTTGGAGGCTAGCGGGGGCCAAGAGACCCAGTACTTC. The J gene is TRBJ2-5, the V gene TRBV5-4, with TRBD2 matching over 10 bases. The CDR3 totals 16 residues. From germline, CDR1 is SGHNT and CDR2 YYREEE (reference sequence). With 0 bases clipped from V and 1 base from J, the junction kept 3 bases outside the gene matches.

This clonotype was counted only a few times. The chain joins TRBV20-1 to TRBJ2-1; 8 nucleotides line up with TRBD2. The V segment lost 0 bases and the J segment 6 bases; nucleotides outside the gene matches: 10. This CDR3 spans 16 amino acids. Germline V gives CDR1 DFQATT, CDR2 SNEGSKA (reference sequence). Here the CDR3 reads CSARDPTSGLLNEQFF. The DNA of the CDR3 is TGCAGTGCTAGAGATCCCACTAGCGGCCTCCTCAATGAGCAGTTCTTC.

There are a few counts of this clonotype. This chain uses TRBV5-1 with TRBJ2-7; 9 positions agree with TRBD2. V gave up 3 bases and J gave up 0 bases; unmatched junction bases: 10. CDR1 and CDR2 (germline): SGHRS, YFSETQ. The CDR3 runs to 17 residues. The CDR3 DNA reads as TGCGCCAGCAGCTCACGGCTTACTAGCGGGTACTCCTACGAGCAGTACTTC. The encoded protein is CASSSRLTSGYSYEQYF.

This clonotype was seen only a few times. The V call is TRBV2, the J call TRBJ2-1; D might be TRBD2 (5 bases). Trimming took 3 bases from V and 6 from J, leaving 15 bases between them. The CDR3 sequence is 15 residues long. The germline V gene has CDR1 SNHLY and CDR2 FYNNEI. The CDR3 DNA is TGTGCCAGCAGTGAGGTTCGGGGTTCGGGCAATGAGCAGTTCTTC. Its protein is CASSEVRGSGNEQFF.

The rearrangement joins TRBV6-2 or TRBV6-3 to TRBJ2-7, with D perhaps TRBD2 (5 bases). The V end was cut by 1 base, the J end by 4 bases, with 20 bases between. This CDR3 has 17 residues. Germline V gene data show CDR1 as MNHEY and CDR2 as SVGEGT. CDR3 residues: CASSYWYQPGLAYEQYF. The CDR3 nucleotides read TGTGCCAGCAGTTACTGGTACCAGCCAGGACTCGCATACGAGCAGTACTTC.

The genes are TRBV6-2 or TRBV6-3 and TRBJ2-1, with 8 bases that match TRBD1. The junction had 9 bases not matched to a gene; V was cut back by 7 bases and J by 4 bases. Germline V gene sequence: CDR1 MNHEY, CDR2 SVGEGT. CDR3 size: 15 residues. CDR3 sequence: CASTEVGQAYNEQFF. The CDR3 DNA reads as TGTGCCAGCACCGAGGTGGGACAGGCTTACAATGAGCAGTTCTTC.

Notes on this clonotype: One end of the junction is discordant with germline, which a read error may explain. The chain has TRBV14 and TRBJ2-3, with D possibly TRBD2 on 5 matching bases. The CDR3 has 12 residues. CDR1 is SGHDN, CDR2 FVKESK, per germline. CDR3: CASSPEGSVLHF. The CDR3 DNA sequence: TGTGCCAGCAGCCCAGAAGGGAGTGTCTTGCATTTT.

This clonotype was detected a few times. The chain employs TRBV5-5 and TRBJ2-6; 13 bases agree with TRBD2. Germline V lookup: CDR1 SGHKS, CDR2 YYEKEE (reference sequence). With 4 bases clipped from V and 3 bases from J, the junction kept 4 bases outside the gene matches. The CDR3 loop spans 17 amino acids. The CDR3 loop is CASSPTSGRLGANVLTF. Here the CDR3 DNA reads TGTGCCAGCAGCCCGACTAGCGGGAGGCTTGGGGCCAACGTCCTGACTTTC.

The chain employs TRBV5-4 and TRBJ2-7; the D gene is possibly TRBD2 (6 bases). The CDR3 is 13 amino acids. Germline loops: CDR1 SGHNT, CDR2 YYREEE (reference sequence). V lost 4 bases, J lost 6 bases, and 14 bases lay in between. CDR3 residues: CASSPTTAGEQYF. The CDR3 DNA reads TGTGCCAGCAGCCCAACCACAGCGGGCGAGCAGTACTTC.

The table lists this clonotype with a few counts. The V call is TRBV7-2, the J call TRBJ2-5; D is possibly TRBD2 (5 bases). The CDR3 length is 16 residues. Germline lookup yields CDR1 SGHTA and CDR2 FQGNSA. Trimming left V 5 bases short and J 2 bases short, with 18 bases between. The CDR3 sequence: CASSSGPYRAQETQYF. The CDR3 nucleotides read TGTGCCAGCAGCAGCGGTCCTTACCGGGCTCAAGAGACCCAGTACTTC.

There are a few counts of this clonotype. The chain is built from TRBV29-1 and TRBJ2-7; D unresolved. CDR3 length: 10 residues. V was trimmed by 5 bases and J by 3 bases, leaving 5 bases between them. The germline CDR1 and CDR2 sequences are SQVTM and ANQGSEA. The CDR3 nucleotides are TGCAGCGTTCAGGACTACGAGCAGTACTTC. Encoded protein: CSVQDYEQYF.

The V call is TRBV20-1, the J call TRBJ2-7, with no clear D. Trimming cost V 2 bases and J 0 bases, with 8 bases left between them. The length of the CDR3 is 13 residues. Germline V gene lookup returns CDR1 DFQATT and CDR2 SNEGSKA (reference sequence). CDR3 nucleotides: TGCAGTGCTAGAATTTCGAGCTCCTACGAGCAGTACTTC. Its translation is CSARISSSYEQYF.

As for this clonotype: A much larger clone differs by one base, so this may be a read error. V usage is TRBV7-9 and J usage is TRBJ2-6; 7 nucleotides agree with TRBD1. Germline CDR1 is SEHNR and CDR2 is FQNEAQ (reference sequence). The CDR3 extends over 14 amino acids. CDR3 nucleotide sequence: TGTGCCAGCAGCTTAGAGGTCAGGGGGACCCACCTGATTTTC. This sequence encodes CASSLEVRGTHLIF.